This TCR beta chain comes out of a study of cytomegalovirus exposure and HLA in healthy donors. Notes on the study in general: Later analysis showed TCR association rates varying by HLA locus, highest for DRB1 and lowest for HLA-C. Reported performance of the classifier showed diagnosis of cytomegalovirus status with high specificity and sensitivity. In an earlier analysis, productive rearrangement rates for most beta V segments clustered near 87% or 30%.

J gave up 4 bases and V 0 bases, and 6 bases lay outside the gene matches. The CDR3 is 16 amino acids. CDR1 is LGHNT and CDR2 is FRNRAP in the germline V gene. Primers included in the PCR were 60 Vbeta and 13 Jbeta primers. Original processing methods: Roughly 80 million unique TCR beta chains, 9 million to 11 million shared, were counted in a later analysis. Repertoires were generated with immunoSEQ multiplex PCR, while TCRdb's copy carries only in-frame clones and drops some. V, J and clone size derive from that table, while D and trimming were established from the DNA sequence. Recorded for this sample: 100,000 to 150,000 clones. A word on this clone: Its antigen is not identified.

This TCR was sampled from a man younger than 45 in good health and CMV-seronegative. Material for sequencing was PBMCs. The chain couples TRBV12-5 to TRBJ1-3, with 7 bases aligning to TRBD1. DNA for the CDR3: TGTGCTAGTGGTTTGGTAGAGGGGGCGCTCGGAAACACCATATATTTT. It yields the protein CASGLVEGALGNTIYF.